The rows below give T cell receptor beta chains drawn from one sample of a study of tumor-infiltrating lymphocytes in primary liver carcinoma. MiXCR, applied by TCRdb to the multiplex PCR reads, yields one record per CDR3 protein. The sample records approximately 79,000 distinct CDR3 sequences, approximately 74% being singletons. The sample consisted of liver tumor tissue from sampling region 4. These TCRs come from a man in his forties with primary liver carcinoma and hepatitis B virus infection. Each CDR3 is given with its conserved first and last residue. The D gene is left open where the match is weak. Where a row states a size, it is once, few, many or the class of an expanded clone; other rows omit it.

size: .; J: TRBJ2-7; D: TRBD2; V: TRBV11-2; length: 17; CDR3: CASSQGLASSPFYEQYF; DNA: TGTGCCAGCAGCCAGGGACTAGCGAGTTCCCCTTTCTACGAGCAGTACTTC
size: .; J: TRBJ2-1; D: .; V: TRBV5-5; length: 18; CDR3: CASSFTSGSKPPYNEQFF; DNA: TGTGCCAGCAGCTTTACTAGTGGGAGTAAACCCCCCTACAATGAGCAGTTCTTC
size: .; J: TRBJ1-1; D: .; V: TRBV6-1; length: 14; CDR3: CASIWGERNTVAFF; DNA: TGTGCCAGCATCTGGGGAGAAAGGAACACTGTAGCTTTCTTT
size: many; J: TRBJ2-7; D: .; V: TRBV7-8; length: 15; CDR3: CASSLHSDTFYEQYF; DNA: TGTGCCAGCAGCTTACACTCGGACACTTTCTACGAGCAGTACTTC
size: many; J: TRBJ2-6; D: .; V: TRBV6-5; length: 16; CDR3: CASSKPGGSGANVLTF; DNA: TGTGCCAGCAGTAAACCCGGGGGTTCTGGGGCCAACGTCCTGACTTTC
size: .; J: TRBJ2-3; D: .; V: TRBV4-1; length: 13; CDR3: CASLAGSTDTQYF; DNA: TGCGCCAGCCTGGCGGGGAGCACAGATACGCAGTATTTT
size: .; J: TRBJ1-1; D: TRBD1; V: TRBV18; length: 16; CDR3: CASSPQATGVNTEAFF; DNA: TGTGCCAGCTCACCACAGGCGACAGGGGTGAACACTGAAGCTTTCTTT
size: many; J: TRBJ1-1; D: .; V: TRBV29-1; length: 13; CDR3: CSVYSAPGTEAFF; DNA: TGCAGCGTTTACAGCGCGCCAGGGACTGAAGCTTTCTTT
size: .; J: TRBJ2-1; D: TRBD2; V: TRBV11-2; length: 16; CDR3: CVSSLDVGLATGEQFF; DNA: TGTGTCAGCAGCTTGGATGTCGGACTAGCCACGGGTGAGCAGTTCTTC
size: .; J: TRBJ2-1; D: .; V: TRBV29-1; length: 15; CDR3: CNVGPPSSSYNEQSF; DNA: TGTAACGTGGGGCCTCCTTCCAGCTCCTACAATGAGCAGTCCTTC